Shown below are 15 T cell receptor beta chains from a single sample sequenced in a study of cytotoxic CD8 clonotypes in ibrutinib-treated CLL. Libraries were prepared by immunoSEQ multiplex PCR; TCRdb keeps only in-frame clonotypes and omits some of them. The sample has 40,000 to 55,000 clones; over 80% are singletons. Specimen: PBMCs, collected after 24 months of ibrutinib treatment. Receptor source: a human donor with chronic lymphocytic leukemia.

This chain links TRBV5-4 with TRBJ2-3, with D perhaps assigned TRBD1 or TRBD2 (5 bases each). This CDR3 spans 15 amino acids. V lost 5 bases to trimming and J lost 5 bases, with 18 bases between them. Germline V gene lookup returns CDR1 SGHNT and CDR2 YYREEE (reference sequence). The CDR3 DNA reads TGTGCCAGCAGTCCCCGTGAGTGGGACCGAGATACGCAGTATTTT. This translates into CASSPREWDRDTQYF. The full variable domain, rest sourced from reference TRBV5-4 and TRBJ2-3, is ETGVTQSPTHLIKTRGQQVTLRCSSQSGHNTVSWYQQALGQGPQFIFQYYREEENGRGNFPPRFSGLQFPNYSSELNVNALELDDSALYLCASSPREWDRDTQYFGPGTRLTVL.

The chain employs TRBV6-1 and TRBJ1-3, with 7 bases fitting TRBD1. With 6 bases clipped from V and 2 bases from J, the junction kept 4 bases outside the gene matches. The CDR3 runs 14 residues. Per germline, CDR1 MNHNS and CDR2 SASEGT. CDR3 loop: CASRGDRAGNTIYF. The DNA for the CDR3 is TGTGCCAGCAGGGGCGACAGGGCTGGAAACACCATATATTTT.

The chain recombines TRBV27 with TRBJ1-2; possible D gene TRBD1, 5 bases. The length of the CDR3 is 17 residues. Trimming removed 6 bases from V and 2 bases from J, with 22 bases in between. The germline V gene has CDR1 MNHEY and CDR2 SMNVEV (reference sequence). The CDR3 reads CASSALGVGTANYGYTF. Written as DNA, the CDR3 is TGTGCCAGCAGCGCCCTGGGGGTCGGAACAGCCAACTATGGCTACACCTTC.

This clone was counted between two and nine times. This chain uses TRBV12-5 with TRBJ2-7; TRBD1 agrees at 7 bases. Trimming took 6 bases from V and 2 from J; bases not matched to a gene: 10. Germline V gene lookup returns CDR1 LGHNT and CDR2 FRNRAP. The CDR3 has 15 amino acids. The CDR3 DNA is TGTGCTAGTGGCCCTCGGGACAGCCAAACCTACGAGCAGTACTTC. It specifies CASGPRDSQTYEQYF. Filled out from reference TRBV12-5 and TRBJ2-7, the complete variable domain reads DARVTQTPRHKVTEMGQEVTMRCQPILGHNTVFWYRQTMMQGLELLAYFRNRAPLDDSGMPKDRFSAEMPDATLATLKIQPSEPRDSAVYFCASGPRDSQTYEQYFGPGTRLTVT.

The V call is TRBV11-2, the J call TRBJ1-1; 9 bases map to TRBD1. The CDR3 is made up of 15 amino acids. The germline gives CDR1 SGHAT, CDR2 FQNNGV. V trimming: 5 bases; J trimming: 1 base; junction bases outside the gene matches: 5. The CDR3: CASSLGQGRNTEAFF. The CDR3 DNA is TGTGCCAGCAGCCTCGGACAGGGGCGGAACACTGAAGCTTTCTTT.

The gene calls are TRBV18 and TRBJ2-7, with D perhaps matching TRBD2 (6 bases). The germline V gene has CDR1 KGHSH and CDR2 LQKENI. The CDR3 length is 15 residues. Deletions cut 1 base from V and 2 bases from J, with 12 bases between. The CDR3 DNA is TGTGCCAGCTCACCACAGGGACTTCCGACCTACGAGCAGTACTTC. It translates to CASSPQGLPTYEQYF.

This chain links TRBV2 with TRBJ1-5; TRBD1 is a possible D gene (6 bases). Trimming removed 6 bases from V and 0 bases from J, with 9 bases in between. This CDR3 has 14 residues. Germline V gene sequence: CDR1 SNHLY, CDR2 FYNNEI. CDR3 nucleotide sequence: TGTGCCAGCAGGGACAGCGATAGCAATCAGCCCCAGCATTTT. As protein: CASRDSDSNQPQHF.

V gene TRBV18 combines with J gene TRBJ2-7; TRBD1 matches at 8 bases. The CDR3 extends over 15 amino acids. With 6 bases clipped from V and 2 bases from J, the junction kept 9 bases outside the gene matches. CDR1 KGHSH and CDR2 LQKENI come from the germline V gene. The CDR3 sequence: CASSSKQGVTYEQYF. CDR3 sequence (DNA): TGTGCCAGCTCGTCCAAACAGGGGGTTACCTACGAGCAGTACTTC. The whole variable domain, filled in from reference TRBV18 and TRBJ2-7, reads NAGVMQNPRHLVRRRGQEARLRCSPMKGHSHVYWYRQLPEEGLKFMVYLQKENIIDESGMPKERFSAEFPKEGPSILRIQQVVRGDSAAYFCASSSKQGVTYEQYFGPGTRLTVT.

The chain recombines TRBV4-1 with TRBJ1-5, with D unclear. V was shortened by 0 bases and J by 7 bases, with 10 bases between the two germline ends. Germline CDR1 is MGHRA and CDR2 is YSYEKL. This CDR3 comprises 14 residues. The CDR3 region has the DNA TGCGCCAGCAGCCAAGATGAAGGGTACCAGCCCCAGCATTTT. Protein sequence: CASSQDEGYQPQHF.

This clone is a singleton in its sample. The V and J genes are TRBV5-1 and TRBJ2-3; no definite D call. Between the trimmed V and J ends, which lost 6 bases and 0 bases, there was a span of 11 bases. The CDR3 contains 14 residues. Germline assignment: CDR1 SGHRS and CDR2 YFSETQ. The CDR3 here is CASKVALSTDTQYF. Written as DNA, the CDR3 is TGCGCCAGCAAGGTGGCCCTAAGCACAGATACGCAGTATTTT.

The chain links TRBV7-2 to TRBJ2-1, with 10 nucleotides matching TRBD2. V was clipped by 0 bases and J by 0 bases; unmatched bases: 8. In germline, CDR1 is SGHTA, CDR2 FQGNSA. The CDR3 contains 19 residues. CDR3 in amino acids: CASSLAVLAGTGSYNEQFF. CDR3 DNA: TGTGCCAGCAGCTTAGCCGTACTAGCGGGGACGGGCTCCTACAATGAGCAGTTCTTC. The full variable domain, rest sourced from reference TRBV7-2 and TRBJ2-1, is GAGVSQSPSNKVTEKGKDVELRCDPISGHTALYWYRQSLGQGLEFLIYFQGNSAPDKSGLPSDRFSAERTGGSVSTLTIQRTQQEDSAVYLCASSLAVLAGTGSYNEQFFGPGTRLTVL.

The V gene is TRBV27, the J gene TRBJ1-5, with TRBD1 matching 11 bases. The CDR3 is made up of 17 amino acids. J was trimmed by 7 bases and V by 0 bases; bases with no gene match: 8. Germline V gene data show CDR1 as MNHEY and CDR2 as SMNVEV (reference sequence). CDR3 residues: CASSLSGQGANGQPQHF. The CDR3 DNA reads TGTGCCAGCAGTTTATCCGGACAGGGGGCGAACGGGCAGCCCCAGCATTTT.

This chain connects TRBV5-1 to TRBJ1-1; TRBD1 is a possible D gene (5 bases). CDR3 length equals 18 residues. V was shortened by 2 bases and J by 0 bases, with 20 bases between the two germline ends. CDR1 SGHRS and CDR2 YFSETQ come from the germline V gene. CDR3 bases: TGCGCCAGCAGCTTCACTCTGGGGGGGAATCGCCTGAACACTGAAGCTTTCTTT. Amino acid sequence: CASSFTLGGNRLNTEAFF.

The chain is built from TRBV4-2 and TRBJ2-3; D call uncertain. CDR1 LGHNA and CDR2 YNFKEQ come from the germline V gene. The CDR3 has 17 amino acids. V dropped 4 bases and J dropped 2 bases, with 19 bases sitting between them. DNA of the CDR3: TGTGCCAGCAGCCTCTCCCCCATGGGTCCTGTCACAGATACGCAGTATTTT. Translating gives CASSLSPMGPVTDTQYF.

The count of this clone is one. The rearrangement joins TRBV5-1 to TRBJ1-1; no reliable D call. Germline V gives CDR1 SGHRS, CDR2 YFSETQ. Trimming removed 5 bases from V and 0 bases from J, with 23 bases in between. The CDR3 consists of 18 residues. CDR3 nucleotides: TGCGCCAGCAGTTTCCAACCCCAGCACGGACGGATGAACACTGAAGCTTTCTTT. This encodes CASSFQPQHGRMNTEAFF.